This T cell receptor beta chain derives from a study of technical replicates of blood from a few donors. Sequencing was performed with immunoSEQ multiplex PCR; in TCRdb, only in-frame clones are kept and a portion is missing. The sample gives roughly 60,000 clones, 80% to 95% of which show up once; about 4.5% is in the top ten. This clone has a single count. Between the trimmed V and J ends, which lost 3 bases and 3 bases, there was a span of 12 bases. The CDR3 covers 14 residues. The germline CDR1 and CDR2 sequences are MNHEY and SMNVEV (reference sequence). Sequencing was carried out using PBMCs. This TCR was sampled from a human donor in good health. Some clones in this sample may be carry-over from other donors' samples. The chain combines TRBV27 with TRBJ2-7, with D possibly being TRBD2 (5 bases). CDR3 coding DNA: TGTGCCAGCAGTTTGAGGCCTAGCATCTACGAGCAGTACTTC. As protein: CASSLRPSIYEQYF.